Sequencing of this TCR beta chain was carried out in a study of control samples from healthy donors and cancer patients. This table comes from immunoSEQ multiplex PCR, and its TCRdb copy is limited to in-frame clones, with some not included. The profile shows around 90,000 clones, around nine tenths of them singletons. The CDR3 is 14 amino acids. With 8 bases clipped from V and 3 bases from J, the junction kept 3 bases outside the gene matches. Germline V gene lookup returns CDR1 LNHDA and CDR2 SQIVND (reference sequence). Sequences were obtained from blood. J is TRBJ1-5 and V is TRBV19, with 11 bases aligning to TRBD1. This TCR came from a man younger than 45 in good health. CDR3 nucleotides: TGTGCCAGTTGGACAGGGGGCAACAATCAGCCCCAGCATTTT. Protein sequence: CASWTGGNNQPQHF. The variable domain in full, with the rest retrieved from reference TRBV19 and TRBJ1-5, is DGGITQSPKYLFRKEGQNVTLSCEQNLNHDAMYWYRQDPGQGLRLIYYSQIVNDFQKGDIAEGYSVSREKKESFPLTVTSAQKNPTAFYLCASWTGGNNQPQHFGDGTRLSIL.